This T cell receptor (beta chain) was recovered during a study of blood T cell repertoires in COVID-19. Germline V gene sequence: CDR1 MNHNS, CDR2 SASEGT. V dropped 3 bases and J dropped 6 bases, with 14 bases sitting between them. The CDR3 contains 15 residues. The method was immunoSEQ multiplex PCR; TCRdb's version includes in-frame clones alone and lacks a portion of them. This sample has more than 250,000 clones; 65% to 90% occur once, and the top ten carry approximately 5.1%. The genes are TRBV6-1 and TRBJ2-2; D uncertain. This receptor was obtained from a man between 45 and 60 years old with active or convalescent COVID-19. Sequenced sample: peripheral blood. CDR3: CASSERAGWAGELFF. The CDR3 DNA reads TGTGCCAGCAGTGAGAGAGCAGGATGGGCCGGGGAGCTGTTTTTT.